This TCR beta chain was identified in a study of CD8 T cells in ankylosing spondylitis. Study findings and constraints: For ankylosing spondylitis blood, a TCR beta motif of eight or nine highly homologous variants appeared characteristic. There was reportedly significant enrichment of clones that were disease-linked in matched ankylosing spondylitis synovial fluid.

TCRdb independently ran MiXCR on the 5' RACE reads; one entry per CDR3 protein. This repertoire shows more than 300,000 distinct CDR3 sequences, 8% found once; its top ten account for 13% to 15%. To note about this clonotype: The antigen is not known.

CDR1 and CDR2 (germline): SNHLY, FYNNEI. This CDR3 region has 14 residues. V was clipped by 9 bases and J by 1 base, with 13 bases between them. The sequenced sample was blood, either unsorted or a sorted T cell fraction (not recorded which). The TCR was taken from a male donor with ankylosing spondylitis. V and J are TRBV2 and TRBJ1-5; D is possibly TRBD1 (5 bases). CDR3 coding DNA: TGTGCCAGTACGGGGCAGATGAGCAATCAGCCCCAGCATTTT. Protein: CASTGQMSNQPQHF.